This section outlines one TCR beta chain sequence together with its context. The antigen remains undetermined. From the RACE reads, TCRdb called clonotypes with MiXCR, one entry per CDR3 protein. This sample yields tens of thousands of distinct CDR3 sequences, of which around 11% are seen a single time; roughly 2.6% belongs to the top ten. These data originate in a study of human T cells and chemical hapten exposure. Study outcomes and limitations: It was expanded TCRs that formed significantly more large CDR3 similarity clusters than controls did.

As for time point: patch test 3, about 24 weeks after DPC sensitization. Treatment specified: therapeutic diphenylcyclopropenone sensitization with weekly scalp DPC. Alopecia patients between 18 and 70 years old and suitable for DPC were used as donors. With 1 base removed from V and 6 bases from J, the gap between germline ends came to 13 bases. The CDR3 is 14 residues long. The source material was whole blood, sampled in connection with sensitization to the hapten diphenylcyclopropenone (DPC). This clonotype originated in a man aged 25 to 45 with alopecia areata. Some clones in this sample may be carry-over from other donors' samples. The rearrangement links TRBV12-3 or TRBV12-4 to TRBJ2-7; possibly TRBD1 or TRBD2 for D (5 bases each). The CDR3 here is CASSLVVVGVEQYF. The CDR3 nucleotides read TGTGCCAGCAGTTTAGTCGTTGTGGGGGTCGAGCAGTACTTC.